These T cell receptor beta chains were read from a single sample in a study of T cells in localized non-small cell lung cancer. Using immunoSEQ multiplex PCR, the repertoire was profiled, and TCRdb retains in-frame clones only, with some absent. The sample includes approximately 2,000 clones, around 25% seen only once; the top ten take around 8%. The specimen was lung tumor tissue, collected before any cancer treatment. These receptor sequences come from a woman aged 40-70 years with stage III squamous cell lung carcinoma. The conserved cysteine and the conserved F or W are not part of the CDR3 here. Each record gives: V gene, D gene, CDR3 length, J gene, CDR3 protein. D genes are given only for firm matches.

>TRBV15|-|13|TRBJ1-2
ATSRDSGFNYGYT
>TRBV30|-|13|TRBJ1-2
AWSAHRTGVDGYT
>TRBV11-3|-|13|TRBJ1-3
ASSLGGFSGNTIY
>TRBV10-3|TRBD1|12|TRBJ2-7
AISEAGGPYEQY
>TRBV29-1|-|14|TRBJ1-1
SVVAQQGRWNTEAF
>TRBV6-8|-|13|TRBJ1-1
AGQKGEIGITEAF
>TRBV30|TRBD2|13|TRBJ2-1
AWRSNSGGAREQF
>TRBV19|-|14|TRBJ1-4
ASSIGSSLFNEKLF
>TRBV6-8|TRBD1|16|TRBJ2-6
ASSYSAGGLSGANVLT
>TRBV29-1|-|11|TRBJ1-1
SVEGYMNTEAF
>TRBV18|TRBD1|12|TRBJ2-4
ASSPTGSKNIQY
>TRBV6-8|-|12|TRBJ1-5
ASTPGYPNQPQH
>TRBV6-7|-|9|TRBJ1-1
ASIRNTEAF
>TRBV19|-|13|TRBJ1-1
ASSMIGPRMTEAF
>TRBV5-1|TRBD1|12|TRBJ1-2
ASSSRGVGYGYT
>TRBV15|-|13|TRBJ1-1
ATSRDSTRGTEAF
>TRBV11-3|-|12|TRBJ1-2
ASSLDSGVYGYT
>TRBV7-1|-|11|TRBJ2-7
ASSLGPDYEQY
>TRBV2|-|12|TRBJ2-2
ASGGPMNTGELF
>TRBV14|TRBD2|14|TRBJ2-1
ASSHKLAGVGGEQF
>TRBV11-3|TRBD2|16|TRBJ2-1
ASSLVSGTSGRGNEQF
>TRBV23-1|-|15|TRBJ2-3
ASSQEDGRQSADTQY
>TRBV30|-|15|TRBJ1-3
AWRNRAPGGPGNTIY
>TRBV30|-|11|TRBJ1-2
AWSVGQFYGYT
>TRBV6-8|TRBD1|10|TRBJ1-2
AISGGTETYT
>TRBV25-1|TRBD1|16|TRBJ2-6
ASSATGGRGSGANVLT
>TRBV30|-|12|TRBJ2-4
AWSVSGLQNIQY
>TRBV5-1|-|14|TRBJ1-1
ASSGRGRGRSTEAF
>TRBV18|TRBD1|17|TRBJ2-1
ASSPGYWDRGNQGDEQF
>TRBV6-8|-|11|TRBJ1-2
ASSPGTLTSYT
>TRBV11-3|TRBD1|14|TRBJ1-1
ASTWFGTGINTEAF
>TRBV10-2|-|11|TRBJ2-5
ASTQDLAETQY
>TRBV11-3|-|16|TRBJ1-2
ASSFAPLGRGMYYGYT
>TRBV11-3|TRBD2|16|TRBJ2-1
ASSLAGASGSSYNEQF
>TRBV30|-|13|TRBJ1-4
AWSGKDINDEKLF
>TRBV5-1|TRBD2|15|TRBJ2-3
ASSTRTSGGPGDTQY
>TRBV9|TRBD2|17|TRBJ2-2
ASSVGLAGATRWTGELF
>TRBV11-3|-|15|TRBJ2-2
ASSLVDRDKNTGELF
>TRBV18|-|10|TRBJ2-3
ASSHGPDTQY
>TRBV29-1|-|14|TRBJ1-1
SVHVGGPTGNTEAF
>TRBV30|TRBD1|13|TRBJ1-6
AWSVGTGGISPLH
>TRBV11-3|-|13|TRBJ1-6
ASSRLWTLDSPLH
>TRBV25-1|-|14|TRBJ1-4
ASRRPRETTNEKLF
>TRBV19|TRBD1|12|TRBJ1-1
ASRNRGMNTEAF